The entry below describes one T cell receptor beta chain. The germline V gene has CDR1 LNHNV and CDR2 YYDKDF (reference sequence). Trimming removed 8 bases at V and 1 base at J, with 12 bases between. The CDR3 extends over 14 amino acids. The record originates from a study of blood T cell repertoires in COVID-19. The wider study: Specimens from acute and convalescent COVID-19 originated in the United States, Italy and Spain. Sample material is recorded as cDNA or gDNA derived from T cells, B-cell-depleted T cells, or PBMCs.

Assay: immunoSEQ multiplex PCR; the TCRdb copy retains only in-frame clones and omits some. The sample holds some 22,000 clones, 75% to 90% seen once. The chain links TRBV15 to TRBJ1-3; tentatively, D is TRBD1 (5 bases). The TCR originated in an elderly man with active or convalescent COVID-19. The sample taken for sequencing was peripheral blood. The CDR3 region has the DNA TGTGCCACCTCTGGGGCGGGGTCTGGAAACACCATATATTTT. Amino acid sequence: CATSGAGSGNTIYF.